Only one count was recorded for the clone carrying this T cell receptor beta chain. Per germline, CDR1 LNHNV and CDR2 YYDKDF (reference sequence). Trimming took 1 base from V and 5 from J, leaving 11 bases between them. CDR3 length: 14 residues. These data are taken from a study of blood T cell repertoires in COVID-19. Measured with immunoSEQ multiplex PCR; TCRdb has only the in-frame clones, and not every one. Here the sample spans about 190,000 clones, around 86% being singletons. Sample: peripheral blood. J is TRBJ2-5 and V is TRBV15; D not certain. The TCR sequence derives from a man between 40 and 49 years old with acute or convalescent COVID-19. DNA for the CDR3: TGTGCCACCAGCAGAGGAGTTAGCACGGAGACCCAGTACTTC. Translated: CATSRGVSTETQYF.